This note documents a single T cell receptor beta chain sequence. What it recognizes is unknown. This sample is part of a study of T cell repertoires in cytomegalovirus infection. Study-level points and caveats: HLA-C-restricted CMV-specific TCR beta clonotypes were dominant in the ex vivo response. Frequencies of public TCR beta families were cumulated, and this identified carriers of CMV plus the relevant HLA.

TCRdb re-analysed the reads in MiXCR, keeping a single row per CDR3 protein. The sample has about a million distinct CDR3 sequences; roughly 31% are singletons. This CDR3 has 15 amino acids. The germline V gene encodes CDR1 MGHRA and CDR2 YSYEKL. V shed 0 bases and J 4 bases; nucleotides not matched to a gene: 3. Sequenced here: cultured CD8+ T cells from PBMCs, sampled from culture after CMV antigen stimulation. This receptor was taken from a human donor in good health (CMV status not recorded). Some clones in this sample may be carry-over from other donors' samples. This chain uses TRBV4-1 with TRBJ2-1; the match to TRBD1 covers 7 bases. Here the CDR3 reads CASSQEGDSYNEQFF. CDR3 in DNA: TGCGCCAGCAGCCAAGAAGGGGACAGTTACAATGAGCAGTTCTTC.